This TCR beta chain was sequenced during a study of shared clonotypes between healthy human individuals. This clone was detected ten times or more. Its target is unknown. The sample contains more than one DNA sequence encoding this CDR3. The method was immunoSEQ multiplex PCR; TCRdb's version includes in-frame clones alone and lacks a portion of them. The sample shows around 940,000 clones, about 80% of them seen only once. There were no recent acute infections or vaccinations among the donors, who were healthy HIV-negative adults. Donors, without exception, were Caucasian adults residing in Nashville, Tennessee. Study-level results: In general, naive subsets displayed greater estimated richness than memory subsets did. In a few donors, 4.5% to 5.5% of naive CD4 clonotypes appeared in common.

The TCR sequence derives from a man younger than 30 in good health. Sequences were obtained from memory CD4+ T cells sorted from blood. The subset here: CD45RA-negative fraction.

The CDR3 sequence is CASSLRQGNTEAFF. The CDR3 region has the DNA TGTGCCAGCAGCCTGAGACAGGGGAACACTGAAGCTTTCTTT. This sequence joins TRBV7-2 and TRBJ1-1, with TRBD1 matching over 7 bases. CDR1 and CDR2 from the germline V gene are SGHTA and FQGNSA. Trimming took 5 bases from V and 1 from J; bases not matched to a gene: 4. The CDR3 extends over 14 amino acids.